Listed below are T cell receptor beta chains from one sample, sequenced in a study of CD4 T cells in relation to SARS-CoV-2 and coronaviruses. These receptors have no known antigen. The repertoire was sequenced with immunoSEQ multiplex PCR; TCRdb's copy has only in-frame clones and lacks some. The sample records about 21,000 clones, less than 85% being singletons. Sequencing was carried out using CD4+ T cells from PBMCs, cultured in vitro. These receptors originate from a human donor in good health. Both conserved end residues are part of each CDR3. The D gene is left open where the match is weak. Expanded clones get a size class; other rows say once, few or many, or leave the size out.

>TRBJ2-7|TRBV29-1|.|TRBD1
TGCAGCGTCGCTATCCCGGGACAGGGAAGTAGCGAGCAGTACTTC
CSVAIPGQGSSEQYF
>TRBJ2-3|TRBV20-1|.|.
TGCAGTACTTACACAGATACGCAGTATTTT
CSTYTDTQYF
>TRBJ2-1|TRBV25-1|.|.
TGTGCCAGCAGTGGGGGGCATGAGCAGTTCTTC
CASSGGHEQFF
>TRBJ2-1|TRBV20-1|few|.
TGCAGTGCTTCCACTAGGACTGAGCAGTTCTTC
CSASTRTEQFF
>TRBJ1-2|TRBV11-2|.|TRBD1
TGTGCCAGCAGCCCCCAGCCCCCGGACAGGGCCAACTATGGCTACACCTTC
CASSPQPPDRANYGYTF
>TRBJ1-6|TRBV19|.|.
TGTGCCAGTCTACCATCCTACGGCTCACCCCTCCACTTT
CASLPSYGSPLHF
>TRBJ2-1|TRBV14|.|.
TGTGCCAGCAGCCAAAACAATGAGCAGTTCTTC
CASSQNNEQFF
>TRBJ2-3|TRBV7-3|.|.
TGTGCCAGCAGCATATCAGATACGCAGTATTTT
CASSISDTQYF
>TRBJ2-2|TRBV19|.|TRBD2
TGTGCCAGTAGTATCGGGACTAGCGGGTCCACCGGGGAGCTGTTTTTT
CASSIGTSGSTGELFF
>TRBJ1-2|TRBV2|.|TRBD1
TGTGCCAGCAGTCCGGGACAGGGCTACTATGGCTACACCTTC
CASSPGQGYYGYTF
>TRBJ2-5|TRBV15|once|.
TGTGCCACCAGCAGAGATTACACTACGCAGACCCAGTACTTC
CATSRDYTTQTQYF
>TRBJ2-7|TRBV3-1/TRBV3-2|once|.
TGTGCCAGCAGCCGAATTGGAGATTACGAGCAGTACTTC
CASSRIGDYEQYF
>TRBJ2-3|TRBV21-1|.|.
TGTGCCAGCGCGCAGAACGCTAGCCGGTTCACAGATACGCAGTATTTT
CASAQNASRFTDTQYF
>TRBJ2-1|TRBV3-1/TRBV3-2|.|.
TGTGCCAGCAGCCAAGAGGCCGGGTCCTACAATGAGCAGTTCTTC
CASSQEAGSYNEQFF
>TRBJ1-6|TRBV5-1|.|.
TGCGCCAGCAGACGCTCACCAGGGGCGAATAATTCACCCCTCCACTTT
CASRRSPGANNSPLHF
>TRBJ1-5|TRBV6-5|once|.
TGTGCCAGCAGGTCTGTTAATCAGCCCCAGCATTTT
CASRSVNQPQHF
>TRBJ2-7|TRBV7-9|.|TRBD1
TGTGCCAGCAGCCCCCCCCGGGACAGGGACCACGAGCAGTACTTC
CASSPPRDRDHEQYF
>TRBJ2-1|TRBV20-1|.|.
TGCAGTGCTAGTCACCGGGGGACCAATGAGCAGTTCTTC
CSASHRGTNEQFF
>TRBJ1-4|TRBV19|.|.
TGTGCCAGTAGTATGGCGCAAGGGACAAGAGTGCGAAAAACTGTTTTT
CASSMAQGTRVRKTVF
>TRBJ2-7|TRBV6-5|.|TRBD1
TGTGCCAGCAGGAATCGGACAGGGAGATCCTACGAGCAGTACTTC
CASRNRTGRSYEQYF
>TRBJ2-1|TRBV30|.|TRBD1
TGTGCCTGGAGCCGGGACAGGGGTTTCGACAGCTCCTACAATGAGCAGTTCTTC
CAWSRDRGFDSSYNEQFF
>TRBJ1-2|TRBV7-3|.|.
TGTGCCAGCAGCTTAGTCGCGGGTCGTGACTATGGCTACACCTTC
CASSLVAGRDYGYTF
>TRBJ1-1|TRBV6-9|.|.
TGTGCCAGCAGTTATCCCAGGCCGAAGACTGAAGCTTTCTTT
CASSYPRPKTEAFF
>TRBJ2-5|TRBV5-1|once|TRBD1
TGCGCCAGCAGCCCCGGACAGGGTGAGACCCAGTACTTC
CASSPGQGETQYF
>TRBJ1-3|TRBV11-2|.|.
TGTGCCAGCAGCCTAATTTGGCACTTCTATGGAAACACCATATATTTT
CASSLIWHFYGNTIYF
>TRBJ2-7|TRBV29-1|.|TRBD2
TGCAGCGTTGAAGATGGACAGCCCCAGACTAGCGGGAGGCCCTACGAGCAGTACTTC
CSVEDGQPQTSGRPYEQYF
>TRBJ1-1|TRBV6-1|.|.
TGTGCCAGCAGTGAAGAGGGGAGGGGGAACACTGAAGCTTTCTTT
CASSEEGRGNTEAFF
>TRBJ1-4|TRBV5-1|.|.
TGCGCCAGCAAACAAGACGGGGAAAAACTGTTTTTT
CASKQDGEKLFF
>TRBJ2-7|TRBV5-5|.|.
TGTGCCAGCACTAAGGGCTCGTCCTACGAGCAGTACTTC
CASTKGSSYEQYF
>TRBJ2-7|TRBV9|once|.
TGTGCCAGCAGCGTACATGGGAGTAGCTACGAGCAGTACTTC
CASSVHGSSYEQYF
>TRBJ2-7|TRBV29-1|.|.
TGCAGCGTTGGACAGGTCCCAAGCTCCTACGAGCAGTACTTC
CSVGQVPSSYEQYF
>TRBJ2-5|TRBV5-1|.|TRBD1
TGCGCCAGCAGCTCATGGACAGGGGAGGAGACCCAGTACTTC
CASSSWTGEETQYF
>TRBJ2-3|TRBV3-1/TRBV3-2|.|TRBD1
TGTGCCAGCAGCCACTCGACAGGGATCCGTTACTTGGTGCGTTTCACAGATACGCAGTATTTT
CASSHSTGIRYLVRFTDTQYF
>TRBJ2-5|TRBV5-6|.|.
TGTGCCAGCAGCTTGGTTTCGGCTCAAGAGACCCAGTACTTC
CASSLVSAQETQYF
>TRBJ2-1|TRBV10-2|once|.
TGCGCCAGCAGTGAGCGTTGGAATGAGCAGTTCTTC
CASSERWNEQFF
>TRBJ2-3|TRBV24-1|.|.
TGTGCCACCAGTGATTTGAGGGAGAACCACCTTTCAAGAGATACGCAGTATTTT
CATSDLRENHLSRDTQYF
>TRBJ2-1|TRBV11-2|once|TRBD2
TGTGCCAGCAGCTTAGTCAGACTAGCGCGGAATGAGCAGTTCTTC
CASSLVRLARNEQFF
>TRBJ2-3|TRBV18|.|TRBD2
TGTGCCAGCTCACCAGGACTAGCGGGAGCCGATACGCAGTATTTT
CASSPGLAGADTQYF
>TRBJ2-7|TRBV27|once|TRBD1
TGTGCCAGCAGCACATCAGGGGGCACCTACGAGCAGTACTTC
CASSTSGGTYEQYF
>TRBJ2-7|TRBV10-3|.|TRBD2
TGTGCCATCAGAAATAGCGGGAGTGAATACGAGCAGTACTTC
CAIRNSGSEYEQYF
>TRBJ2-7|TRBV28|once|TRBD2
TGTGCCAGCCGGGGACTAGCGGGAGAGCAGTACTTC
CASRGLAGEQYF
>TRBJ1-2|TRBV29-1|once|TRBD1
TGCAGCGTTGGGGGACAGGGACACTTCCCTAACTATGGCTACACCTTC
CSVGGQGHFPNYGYTF
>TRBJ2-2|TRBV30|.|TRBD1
TGTGCCTGGAGTCGACAGGGCCCCGGGGAGCTGTTTTTT
CAWSRQGPGELFF
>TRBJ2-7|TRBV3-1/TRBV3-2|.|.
TGTGCCAGCAGCCAGAGGGCGGCCCGCGGCTACGAGCAGTACTTC
CASSQRAARGYEQYF
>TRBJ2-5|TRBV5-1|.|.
TGCGCCAGCAGCATGGAGTCTAGAGAGACCCAGTACTTC
CASSMESRETQYF
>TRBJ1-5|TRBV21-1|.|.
TGTGCCAGCAGCAAGACCAGCCAGAATACCCATCAGCCCCAGCATTTT
CASSKTSQNTHQPQHF
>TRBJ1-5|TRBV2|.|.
TGTGCCAGCAATGAGGGTTTCAATCAGCCCCAGCATTTT
CASNEGFNQPQHF
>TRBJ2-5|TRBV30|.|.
TGTGCCTGGAGTGTCAGGGAGACCCAGTACTTC
CAWSVRETQYF
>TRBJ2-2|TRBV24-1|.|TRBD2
TGTGCCACCAGTGATCCCCGGGGACTAGCGGGAACCGGGGAGCTGTTTTTT
CATSDPRGLAGTGELFF
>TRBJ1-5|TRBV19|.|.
TGTGCCAGTACGGCAGGGCCCAATCAGCCCCAGCATTTT
CASTAGPNQPQHF
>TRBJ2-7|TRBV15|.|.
TGTGCCACCGCAGACCCCACGAGGCAGCAGTACTTC
CATADPTRQQYF
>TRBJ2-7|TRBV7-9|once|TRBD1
TGTGCCAGCAGCCCACGTTTCGGGACAGCTACCTACGAGCAGTACTTC
CASSPRFGTATYEQYF
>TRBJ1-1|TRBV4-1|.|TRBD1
TGCGCCAGCAGCCCAGGACAGGGTTGGAACACTGAAGCTTTCTTT
CASSPGQGWNTEAFF